This TCR beta chain derives from a study of blood T cells in healthy people across ages (dated by TCRdb to the mid-2010s). About the full investigation: In model experiments, roughly one uniquely barcoded TCR beta cDNA molecule per two T cells was captured by template switching. To track age-related changes in TCR beta repertoire diversity, the study relied on deep sequencing normalized with unique cDNA molecular identifiers. The donors were split into four age groups: young (average about 16 years), middle-aged (around 40), aged (about 62) and long-lived (approximately 80). To avoid experimental bias, donors of different ages were distributed randomly across sequencing lanes. For two donors (one aged 18 to 29 and one aged 80 or older), the study analyzed two additional independent replicas of 1 million unique cDNA reads from the same blood draw. What the study reported, not specific to this receptor: Compared with the aged group, the long-lived group had more naive CD4+ T cells, fewer expanded clones and increased TCR diversity, a pattern suggesting age selection. As age increased, observed TCR beta diversity per million T cells dropped in a roughly linear way, and a significant reduction was already evident by age 40. Conclusive comparison of naive and antigen-experienced compartments was prevented by the profiling of bulk unsorted PBMCs. Because the CMV infection status of the donors was unknown, age-related changes in expanded clonotypes may potentially have been confounded. Observed TCR beta diversity correlated strongly with the percentage of naive T cells measured by flow cytometry. Estimates of total diversity based on one million sequenced T cells were considered lower bounds and underestimates.

The 40 or so donors, aged about 6 to 95 years, were systemically healthy Caucasian individuals from Russia. Each donor gave about 9.7 milliliters of peripheral blood, drawn into EDTA-treated Vacutainer tubes. PBMCs were isolated by Ficoll-Paque density-gradient centrifugation, with at least 6 million obtained per sample. Trizol reagent was used to extract total RNA from PBMCs, with at least 6 micrograms per sample. The percentages of naive CD45RAhigh/CD27high T cells were determined by flow cytometry on a PBMC aliquot from every donor. As for this clonotype: Its antigen remains undetermined. Base qualities are not at hand, and no much larger clone is one base apart.

Including the terminal cysteine and phenylalanine, the CDR3 comprises 17 residues. Only CDR3 DNA is held: 51 bases, read in frame from base 1. CDR1 is given as MNHNS and CDR2 as SASEGT, both from the germline V gene. From V the trimming removes 2 bases and from J it removes 3 bases, while the gene matches leave 6 bases of the junction unaccounted for. The library relied on 5' RACE. These reads were obtained on an Illumina HiSeq 2500. A second PCR of about 6 to 12 cycles was performed with a sample-barcoded 5' primer and a J-beta primer mix. A template-switch 5' adaptor carrying 12 random nucleotides introduced a unique molecular identifier onto each TCR beta cDNA molecule. Each sample yielded at least 2.5 million CDR3-containing paired-end reads. First-strand cDNA was synthesized from all RNA with the Mint cDNA synthesis kit, primed by a TRBC-specific oligonucleotide. Following uracil-DNA glycosylase treatment, a first 18-cycle PCR with universal primers M1SS and BC2_uni_R was performed on all cDNA. The authors' pipeline ran thus. For normalization, 1 million high-quality reads were randomly selected from each sample, with every read carrying a distinct molecular identifier. Instead of being binned into consensus sequences, reads that shared molecular identifiers were thrown out. MiTCR, set to a Q25 quality threshold and the strictest error-elimination algorithm, was used for CDR3 identification, clonotype clustering and error correction. Lower-bound total TCR beta diversity was estimated with a nonparametric unseen species model using Euler transformation. TCRdb reran the public reads through fastp at Q25 and MiXCR, keeping productive beta chains. Here each entry gathers all rows of one CDR3 protein and keeps the most common genes and DNA. The V and J calls were determined by TCRdb, not by the authors. For this sample the table gives roughly 900,000 distinct CDR3 sequences, of which about 28% were detected only once. The ten largest clones add up to roughly 17% of the sample.

The receptor chain draws on TRBV6-1 and TRBJ2-1, with 11 junctional bases fitting TRBD2. The sequencing input was blood. The TCR comes from an elderly woman in good health. The CDR3 reads CASSELAGGHYYNEQFF. Here is the DNA: TGTGCCAGCAGTGAACTAGCGGGGGGCCACTACTACAATGAGCAGTTCTTC.